This TCR beta chain was identified in a study of molecular identifiers for immune sequencing clone quantification. General study results and limits: For effector cells, clones above 20 RNA copies held over 97% of molecules; for naive cells, under 1%. Spiked Jurkat TCR RNA equal to one cell could reportedly be picked out among 800,000 to 1,000,000 naive cells.

Sorted cell numbers of roughly 20,000 to 1,100,000, with 10%, 30% or 50% RNA, served as input for naive CD8 libraries. This clonotype was observed at least ten times. What it binds is unknown. Per the germline V gene, CDR1 is MNHEY and CDR2 is SVGAGI. V was shortened by 2 bases and J by 5 bases, with 12 bases between the two germline ends. This CDR3 is 14 amino acids long. Bulk TCR library preparation followed previously described methods with listed TCR primers. TCRdb reprocessed the PCR reads with MiXCR, giving one entry per CDR3 protein. The sample yields about 320,000 distinct CDR3 sequences, over 20% seen once.

This clonotype was obtained from a human donor in good health. Some libraries in this study had Jurkat cell RNA spiked in. Specimen: naive CD8+ T cells from blood, with Jurkat cell RNA spiked in. Subset given: FACS-sorted CD8+CD4-CCR7+CD45RA+ naive T cells. V gene TRBV6-5 combines with J gene TRBJ2-5, with a weak D call TRBD2 (5 bases). For the CDR3, the DNA is TGTGCCAGCAGTTACCAACTAGACCCGGAGACCCAGTACTTC. This gives the protein CASSYQLDPETQYF.